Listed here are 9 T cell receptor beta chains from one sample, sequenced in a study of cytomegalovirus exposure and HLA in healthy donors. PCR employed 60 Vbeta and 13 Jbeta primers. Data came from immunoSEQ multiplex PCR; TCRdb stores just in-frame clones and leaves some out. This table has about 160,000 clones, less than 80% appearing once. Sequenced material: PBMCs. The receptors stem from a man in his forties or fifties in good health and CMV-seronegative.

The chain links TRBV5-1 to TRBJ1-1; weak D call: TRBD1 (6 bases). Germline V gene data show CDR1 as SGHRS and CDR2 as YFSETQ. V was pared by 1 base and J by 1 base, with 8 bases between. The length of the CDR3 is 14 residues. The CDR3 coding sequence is TGCGCCAGCAGCTTGTGGGGGCCGAACACTGAAGCTTTCTTT. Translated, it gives CASSLWGPNTEAFF.

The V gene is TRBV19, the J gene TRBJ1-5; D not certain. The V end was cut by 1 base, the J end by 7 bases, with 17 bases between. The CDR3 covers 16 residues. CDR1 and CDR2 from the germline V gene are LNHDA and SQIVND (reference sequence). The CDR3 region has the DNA TGTGCCAGTAGTATAGCCGGCAGAAGCCCGCGGCAGCCCCAGCATTTT. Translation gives CASSIAGRSPRQPQHF.

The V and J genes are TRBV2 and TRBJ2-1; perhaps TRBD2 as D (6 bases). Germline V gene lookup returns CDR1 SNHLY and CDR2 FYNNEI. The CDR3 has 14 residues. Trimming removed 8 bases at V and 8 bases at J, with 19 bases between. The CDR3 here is CASLRRGTDDEQFF. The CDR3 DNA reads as TGTGCCAGCCTTCGGCGGGGCACTGACGATGAGCAGTTCTTC.

The CDR3 here is CSVLGTSGNSYNEQFF. CDR3 nucleotide sequence: TGCAGCGTTCTGGGGACTAGCGGGAACTCCTACAATGAGCAGTTCTTC. This sequence joins TRBV29-1 and TRBJ2-1, with 13 nucleotides matching TRBD2. The CDR3 runs 16 residues. V gave up 5 bases and J gave up 0 bases; unmatched junction bases: 4. Germline-derived CDR1 and CDR2 are SQVTM and ANQGSEA.

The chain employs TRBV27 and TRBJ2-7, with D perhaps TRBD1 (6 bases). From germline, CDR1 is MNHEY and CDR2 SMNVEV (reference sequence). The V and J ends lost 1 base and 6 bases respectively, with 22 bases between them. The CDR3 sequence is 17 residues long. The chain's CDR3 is CASSLWSGTGISREQYF. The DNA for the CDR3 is TGTGCCAGCAGTTTATGGTCCGGAACAGGGATTTCCCGCGAGCAGTACTTC.

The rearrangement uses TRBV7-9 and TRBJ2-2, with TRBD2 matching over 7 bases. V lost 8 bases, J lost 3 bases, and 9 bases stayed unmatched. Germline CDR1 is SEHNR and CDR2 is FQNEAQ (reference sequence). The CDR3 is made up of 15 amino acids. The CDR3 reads CASRGGSADTGELFF. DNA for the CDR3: TGTGCCAGCCGCGGCGGGAGCGCGGACACCGGGGAGCTGTTTTTT.

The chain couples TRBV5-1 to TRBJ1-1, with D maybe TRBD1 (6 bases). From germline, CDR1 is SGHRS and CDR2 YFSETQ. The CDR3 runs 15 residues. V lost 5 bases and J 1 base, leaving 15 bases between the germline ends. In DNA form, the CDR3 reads TGCGCCAGCAGACCGACAGGAGCCTCGAACACTGAAGCTTTCTTT. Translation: CASRPTGASNTEAFF.

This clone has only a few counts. CDR3 sequence reads: CASSYRPGSETQYF. CDR3 bases: TGTGCCAGCAGTTACCGGCCAGGGTCGGAGACCCAGTACTTC. The V gene is TRBV6-5, the J gene TRBJ2-5; tentatively, D is TRBD1 (5 bases). CDR1 and CDR2 (germline): MNHEY, SVGAGI. CDR3 length equals 14 residues. V lost 2 bases and J 5 bases, leaving 12 bases between the germline ends.

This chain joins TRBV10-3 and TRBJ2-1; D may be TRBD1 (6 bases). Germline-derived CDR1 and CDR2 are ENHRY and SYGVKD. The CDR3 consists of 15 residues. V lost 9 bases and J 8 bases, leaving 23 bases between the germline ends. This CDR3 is CAMTDTLQGSDEQFF. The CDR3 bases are TGTGCCATGACCGATACCCTACAGGGTTCGGATGAGCAGTTCTTC.